Each of the 21 T cell receptor beta chains below was sequenced from the same sample in a study of cytomegalovirus exposure and HLA in healthy donors. It was with 60 Vbeta and 13 Jbeta primers that the PCR ran. TCRdb's copy holds only in-frame clones and misses some; the assay was immunoSEQ multiplex PCR. The table has about 88,000 clones, 77% seen once; the top ten hold 4.5% to 5%. Sequencing input: PBMCs. The receptors shown here come from a woman aged 40-49 years in good health and CMV-seronegative.

The V and J genes are TRBV18 and TRBJ1-1, with D maybe TRBD1 (5 bases). CDR1 KGHSH and CDR2 LQKENI come from the germline V gene. V was clipped by 5 bases and J by 1 base, with 14 bases between them. The CDR3 runs 15 residues. The CDR3 DNA sequence: TGTGCCAGCTCAGTACTGGACACGCCGAACACTGAAGCTTTCTTT. This encodes CASSVLDTPNTEAFF. The full variable domain, with the rest looked up from reference TRBV18 and TRBJ1-1, is NAGVMQNPRHLVRRRGQEARLRCSPMKGHSHVYWYRQLPEEGLKFMVYLQKENIIDESGMPKERFSAEFPKEGPSILRIQQVVRGDSAAYFCASSVLDTPNTEAFFGQGTRLTVV.

J is TRBJ2-5 and V is TRBV14, with a possible D match to TRBD2 (6 bases). There are 13 residues in the CDR3. V lost 1 base and J 5 bases, leaving 8 bases between the germline ends. The germline V gene has CDR1 SGHDN and CDR2 FVKESK. The CDR3 nucleotides are TGTGCCAGCAGCCAAGGTCTAGCGGAGACCCAGTACTTC. It is translated as CASSQGLAETQYF.

V is TRBV4-1 and J is TRBJ2-2; possibly TRBD2 for D (7 bases). Germline lookup yields CDR1 MGHRA and CDR2 YSYEKL. This CDR3 contains 16 residues. V shed 6 bases and J shed 5 bases, with 19 bases lying between them. The CDR3 loop reads CASRFTGGIGTGELFF. CDR3 nucleotide sequence: TGCGCCAGCAGGTTTACGGGGGGCATAGGGACCGGGGAGCTGTTTTTT.

This chain uses TRBV5-4 with TRBJ2-3; D possibly corresponds to TRBD2 (5 bases). This CDR3 region has 15 residues. Trimming took off 2 bases at V and 4 bases at J, with 14 bases between the two ends. CDR1 and CDR2 (germline): SGHNT, YYREEE (reference sequence). CDR3 coding DNA: TGTGCCAGCAGCTTAGGTCTCGCGGGCGCAGATACGCAGTATTTT. Its translation is CASSLGLAGADTQYF.

The chain joins TRBV2 to TRBJ1-3, with 7 bases lining up with TRBD1. The V gene's germline CDR1 is SNHLY and CDR2 FYNNEI. The V gene end was trimmed by 6 bases and the J gene end by 3 bases; junction bases not matched to a gene: 8. The length of the CDR3 is 15 residues. The CDR3 DNA reads as TGTGCCAGCAGACGGGGACAGAGGAGTGGAAACACCATATATTTT. It specifies CASRRGQRSGNTIYF.

This chain joins TRBV4-1 and TRBJ2-5; no clear D gene. CDR3 length: 14 residues. The V and J ends lost 8 bases and 3 bases respectively, with 16 bases between them. Germline V gene lookup returns CDR1 MGHRA and CDR2 YSYEKL. This CDR3 reads CASGTSGAKETQYF. Written as DNA, the CDR3 is TGCGCCAGCGGCACCTCCGGAGCTAAAGAGACCCAGTACTTC.

The CDR3 bases are TGTGCCAGCAGTGATTTGAGGGGAGGGTCTTCACCCCTCCACTTT. Translating it yields CASSDLRGGSSPLHF. V usage is TRBV6-1 and J usage is TRBJ1-6, with a weak D call TRBD1 (5 bases). The CDR3 has 15 residues. Trimming removed 3 bases from V and 9 bases from J, with 15 bases in between. The germline gives CDR1 MNHNS, CDR2 SASEGT.

The J gene is TRBJ2-5, the V gene TRBV27, with 10 nucleotides matching TRBD2. The J segment lost 7 bases and the V segment lost 6 bases, leaving 11 bases of the junction unmatched. The CDR3 is 15 amino acids. Germline V gene data show CDR1 as MNHEY and CDR2 as SMNVEV (reference sequence). The CDR3 is CASRRLAGGPATQYF. As DNA, the CDR3 is TGTGCCAGCAGGAGACTAGCGGGCGGTCCAGCGACCCAGTACTTC.

This sequence joins TRBV7-2 and TRBJ1-5; D gene ambiguous. Germline V gene sequence: CDR1 SGHTA, CDR2 FQGNSA. This CDR3 spans 16 amino acids. The V gene lost 11 bases and the J gene lost 2 bases, with 22 bases spanning the gap. CDR3 in DNA: TGTGCCGCAGCCGAGGAGGCCCTGGGAGGCAATCAGCCCCAGCATTTT. Amino acid sequence: CAAAEEALGGNQPQHF.

The V and J genes are TRBV29-1 and TRBJ1-1; no definite D call. V lost 3 bases, J lost 1 base, and 6 bases lay in between. The CDR3 covers 12 residues. Germline V lookup: CDR1 SQVTM, CDR2 ANQGSEA. The CDR3 protein is CSVDSGNTEAFF. The CDR3 DNA reads TGCAGCGTTGATAGCGGGAACACTGAAGCTTTCTTT.

This chain links TRBV30 with TRBJ2-7, with TRBD1 as a possible D gene (6 bases). V was pared by 4 bases and J by 0 bases, with 13 bases between. The CDR3 sequence is 14 residues long. Germline V lookup: CDR1 GTSNPN, CDR2 SVGIG (reference sequence). The CDR3 coding sequence is TGTGCCTGGAAAGAAGACAGGTACTCCTACGAGCAGTACTTC. Its protein is CAWKEDRYSYEQYF.

This chain uses TRBV5-5 with TRBJ2-7, with D perhaps TRBD1 (6 bases). CDR3 length equals 14 residues. From germline, CDR1 is SGHKS and CDR2 YYEKEE (reference sequence). V was pared by 4 bases and J by 0 bases, with 11 bases between. The CDR3, as DNA: TGTGCCAGCAGCGTAACAGGGACCTCCTACGAGCAGTACTTC. Translated: CASSVTGTSYEQYF.

The chain carries TRBV27 and TRBJ2-7; D may be TRBD1 (6 bases). Germline CDR1 and CDR2: MNHEY and SMNVEV (reference sequence). The CDR3 is 15 amino acids. V dropped 2 bases and J dropped 2 bases, with 13 bases sitting between them. CDR3 coding DNA: TGTGCCAGCAGTTTAGGTGGACAGCCGACCTACGAGCAGTACTTC. Residues: CASSLGGQPTYEQYF.

In its sample, this clone was seen once. The chain uses TRBV2 and TRBJ2-5; 8 bases are shared with TRBD2. The germline gives CDR1 SNHLY, CDR2 FYNNEI. J was trimmed by 0 bases and V by 10 bases; bases with no gene match: 13. This CDR3 region has 16 residues. As DNA, the CDR3 is TGTGCCACCTTCAGGAGTCTAGCGGGCAACCAAGAGACCCAGTACTTC. Translated: CATFRSLAGNQETQYF.

The gene calls are TRBV7-3 and TRBJ2-3, with D perhaps TRBD2 (6 bases). Germline V lookup: CDR1 SGHTA, CDR2 FQGTGA. V lost 5 bases and J lost 3, with 15 bases in between. The CDR3 spans 15 residues. The CDR3, as DNA: TGTGCCAGCAGCCTGCGAGGCGGGGAGACAGATACGCAGTATTTT. Amino acid sequence: CASSLRGGETDTQYF. Combining the CDR3 with reference TRBV7-3 and TRBJ2-3 gives the whole variable domain GAGVSQTPSNKVTEKGKYVELRCDPISGHTALYWYRQSLGQGPEFLIYFQGTGAADDSGLPNDRFFAVRPEGSVSTLKIQRTERGDSAVYLCASSLRGGETDTQYFGPGTRLTVL.

This clone is a singleton in its sample. The chain carries TRBV7-9 and TRBJ2-7; tentative D call: TRBD2 (6 bases). The V end lost 4 bases, the J end lost 6 bases, and 22 bases lay between the germline ends. Germline V CDR1 and CDR2: SEHNR, FQNEAQ (reference sequence). The CDR3 extends over 16 amino acids. The CDR3 nucleotides read TGTGCCAGCAGCTCCCCGGATGGTTTGGAGGGTGGCGAGCAGTACTTC. Translated, it gives CASSSPDGLEGGEQYF.

The chain employs TRBV7-6 and TRBJ2-3; perhaps TRBD2 as D (7 bases). This CDR3 is 15 amino acids long. Germline CDR1 is SGHVS and CDR2 is FNYEAQ. V lost 2 bases to trimming and J lost 6 bases, with 15 bases between them. CDR3 DNA: TGTGCCAGCAGCTTAAGTGGGGGGGCTTCGGATACGCAGTATTTT. Protein sequence: CASSLSGGASDTQYF.

The rearrangement links TRBV7-8 to TRBJ2-7; TRBD1 is a possible D gene (5 bases). The CDR3 runs to 15 residues. Germline assignment: CDR1 SGHVS and CDR2 FQNEAQ. The V and J ends lost 4 bases and 2 bases respectively, with 15 bases between them. The DNA of the CDR3 is TGTGCCAGCAGCTCAGGGTTCGTAGCTCCCTACGAGCAGTACTTC. Translating gives CASSSGFVAPYEQYF. The whole variable domain, filled in from reference TRBV7-8 and TRBJ2-7, reads GAGVSQSPRYKVAKRGQDVALRCDPISGHVSLFWYQQALGQGPEFLTYFQNEAQLDKSGLPSDRFFAERPEGSVSTLKIQRTQQEDSAVYLCASSSGFVAPYEQYFGPGTRLTVT.

This clone was counted between two and nine times. The chain employs TRBV29-1 and TRBJ2-7; 10 bases are a match to TRBD1. Looked up from germline, CDR1 is SQVTM and CDR2 is ANQGSEA. The CDR3 runs to 13 residues. V shed 2 bases and J 5 bases; nucleotides not matched to a gene: 3. The CDR3 loop is CSVERDRGNEQYF. The CDR3 nucleotides read TGCAGCGTTGAACGGGACAGGGGCAACGAGCAGTACTTC.

V usage is TRBV2 and J usage is TRBJ1-1; 8 nucleotides match TRBD1. The CDR3 loop spans 14 amino acids. CDR1 SNHLY and CDR2 FYNNEI come from the germline V gene. With 6 bases clipped from V and 2 bases from J, the junction kept 5 bases outside the gene matches. The CDR3 spells CASSVQGDNTEAFF. CDR3 nucleotides: TGTGCCAGCAGCGTACAGGGGGATAACACTGAAGCTTTCTTT.

The chain links TRBV7-9 to TRBJ2-2, with TRBD1 identical over 7 bases. The V gene's germline CDR1 is SEHNR and CDR2 FQNEAQ (reference sequence). After removal of 4 bases from V and 5 bases from J, the junction contained 10 bases not matched to a gene. This CDR3 is 16 amino acids long. The CDR3 region has the DNA TGTGCCAGCAGCTCAGGACAGGTCCTGGGAACCGGGGAGCTGTTTTTT. Its translation: CASSSGQVLGTGELFF.